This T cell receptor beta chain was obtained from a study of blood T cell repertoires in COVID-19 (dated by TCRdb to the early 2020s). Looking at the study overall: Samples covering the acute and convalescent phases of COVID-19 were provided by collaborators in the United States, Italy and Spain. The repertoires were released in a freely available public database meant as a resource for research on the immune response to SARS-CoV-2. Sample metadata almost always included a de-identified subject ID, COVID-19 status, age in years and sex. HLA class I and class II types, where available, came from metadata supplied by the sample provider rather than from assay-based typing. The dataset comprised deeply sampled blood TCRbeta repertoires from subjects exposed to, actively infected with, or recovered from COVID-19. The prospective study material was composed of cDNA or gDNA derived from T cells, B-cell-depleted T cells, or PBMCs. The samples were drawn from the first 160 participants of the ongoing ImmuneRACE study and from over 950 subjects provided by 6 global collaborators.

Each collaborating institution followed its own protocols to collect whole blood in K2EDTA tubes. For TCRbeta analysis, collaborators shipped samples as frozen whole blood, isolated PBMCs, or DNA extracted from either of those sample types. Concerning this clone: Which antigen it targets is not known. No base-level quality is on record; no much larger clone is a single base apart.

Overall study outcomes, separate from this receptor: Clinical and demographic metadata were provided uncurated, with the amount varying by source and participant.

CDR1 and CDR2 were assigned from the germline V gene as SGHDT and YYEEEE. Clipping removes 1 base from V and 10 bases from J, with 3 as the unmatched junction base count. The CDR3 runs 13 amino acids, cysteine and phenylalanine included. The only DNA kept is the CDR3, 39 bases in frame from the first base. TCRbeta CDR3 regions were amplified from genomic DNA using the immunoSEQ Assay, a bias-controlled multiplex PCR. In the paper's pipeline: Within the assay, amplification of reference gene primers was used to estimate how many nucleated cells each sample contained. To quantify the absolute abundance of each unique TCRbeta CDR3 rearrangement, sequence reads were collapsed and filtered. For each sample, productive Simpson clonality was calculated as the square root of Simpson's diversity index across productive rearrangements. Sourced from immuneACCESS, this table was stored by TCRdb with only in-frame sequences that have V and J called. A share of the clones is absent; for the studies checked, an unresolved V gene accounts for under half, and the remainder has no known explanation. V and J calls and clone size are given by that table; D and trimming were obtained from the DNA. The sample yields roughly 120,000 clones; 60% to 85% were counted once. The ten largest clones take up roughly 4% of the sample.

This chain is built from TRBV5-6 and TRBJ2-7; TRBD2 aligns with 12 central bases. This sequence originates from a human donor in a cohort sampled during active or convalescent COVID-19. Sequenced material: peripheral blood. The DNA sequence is TGTGCCAGCAGCTTGAGACTAGCGGGGGATCAGTACTTC. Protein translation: CASSLRLAGDQYF.